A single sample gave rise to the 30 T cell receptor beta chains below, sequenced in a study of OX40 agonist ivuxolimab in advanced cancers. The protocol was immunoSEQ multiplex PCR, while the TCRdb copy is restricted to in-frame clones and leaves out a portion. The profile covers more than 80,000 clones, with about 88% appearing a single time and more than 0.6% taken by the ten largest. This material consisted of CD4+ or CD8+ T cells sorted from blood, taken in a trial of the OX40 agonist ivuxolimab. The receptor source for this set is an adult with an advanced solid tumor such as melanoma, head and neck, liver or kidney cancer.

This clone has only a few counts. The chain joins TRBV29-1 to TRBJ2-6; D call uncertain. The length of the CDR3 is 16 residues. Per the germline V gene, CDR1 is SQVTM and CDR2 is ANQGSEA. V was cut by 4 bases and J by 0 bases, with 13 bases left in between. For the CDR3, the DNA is TGCAGCGTTGTGGACGGGTGGGTCTCTGGGGCCAACGTCCTGACTTTC. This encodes CSVVDGWVSGANVLTF.

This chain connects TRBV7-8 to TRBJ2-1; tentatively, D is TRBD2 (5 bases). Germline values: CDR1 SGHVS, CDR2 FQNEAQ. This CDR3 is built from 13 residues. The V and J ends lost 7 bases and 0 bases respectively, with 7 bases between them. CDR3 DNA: TGTGCCAGCACTGGGAGCTCCTACAATGAGCAGTTCTTC. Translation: CASTGSSYNEQFF.

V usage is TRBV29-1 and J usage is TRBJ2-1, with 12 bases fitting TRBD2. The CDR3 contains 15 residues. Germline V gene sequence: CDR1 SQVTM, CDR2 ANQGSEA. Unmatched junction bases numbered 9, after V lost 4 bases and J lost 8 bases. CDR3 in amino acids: CSVGLAGGPFYEQFF. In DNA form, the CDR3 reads TGCAGCGTTGGCCTAGCGGGAGGGCCCTTCTATGAGCAGTTCTTC.

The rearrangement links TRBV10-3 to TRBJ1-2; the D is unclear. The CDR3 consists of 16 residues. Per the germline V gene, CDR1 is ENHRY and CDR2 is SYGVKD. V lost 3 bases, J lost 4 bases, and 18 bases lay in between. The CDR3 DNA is TGTGCCATCAGTGACCCACTAATTGCGGGTCCCTATGGCTACACCTTC. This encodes CAISDPLIAGPYGYTF.

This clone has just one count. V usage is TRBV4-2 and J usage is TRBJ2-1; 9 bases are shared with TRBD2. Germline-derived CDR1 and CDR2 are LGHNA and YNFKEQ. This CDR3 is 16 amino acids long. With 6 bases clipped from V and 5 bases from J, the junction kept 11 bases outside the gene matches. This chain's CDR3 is CASRVLAGEAHNEQFF. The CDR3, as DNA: TGTGCCAGCAGGGTCTTAGCGGGAGAGGCCCACAATGAGCAGTTCTTC.

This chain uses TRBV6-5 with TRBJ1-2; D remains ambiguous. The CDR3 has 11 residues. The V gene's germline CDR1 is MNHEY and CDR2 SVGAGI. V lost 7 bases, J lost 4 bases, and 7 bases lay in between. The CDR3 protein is CASNWGYGYTF. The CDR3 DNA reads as TGTGCCAGCAACTGGGGCTATGGCTACACCTTC.

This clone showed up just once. CDR3 DNA sequence: TGCGCCAGCAGGGTGAGACAGGGGAACCACGAGCAGTACTTC. This sequence encodes CASRVRQGNHEQYF. V and J are TRBV10-2 and TRBJ2-7; 8 bases line up with TRBD1. The V gene end was trimmed by 6 bases and the J gene end by 5 bases; junction bases not matched to a gene: 9. The CDR3 extends over 14 amino acids. Per the germline V gene, CDR1 is WSHSY and CDR2 is SAAADI.

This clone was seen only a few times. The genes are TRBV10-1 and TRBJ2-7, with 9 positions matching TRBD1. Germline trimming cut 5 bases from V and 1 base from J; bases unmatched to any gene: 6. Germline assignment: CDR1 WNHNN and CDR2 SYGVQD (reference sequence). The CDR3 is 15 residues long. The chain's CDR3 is CASSSAGTGSYEQYF. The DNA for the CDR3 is TGCGCCAGCAGTTCTGCGGGGACAGGGTCCTACGAGCAGTACTTC.

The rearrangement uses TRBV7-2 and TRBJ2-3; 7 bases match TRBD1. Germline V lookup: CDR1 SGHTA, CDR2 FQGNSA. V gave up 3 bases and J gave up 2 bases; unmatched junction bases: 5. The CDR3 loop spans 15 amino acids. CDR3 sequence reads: CASSFRQGNTDTQYF. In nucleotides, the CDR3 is TGTGCCAGCAGCTTCCGACAGGGCAACACAGATACGCAGTATTTT.

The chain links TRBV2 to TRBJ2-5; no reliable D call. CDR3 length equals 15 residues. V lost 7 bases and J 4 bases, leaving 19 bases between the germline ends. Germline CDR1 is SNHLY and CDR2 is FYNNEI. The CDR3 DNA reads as TGTGCCAGCAAAGAAGAGGTGGTAAAACGAGAGACCCAGTACTTC. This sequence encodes CASKEEVVKRETQYF.

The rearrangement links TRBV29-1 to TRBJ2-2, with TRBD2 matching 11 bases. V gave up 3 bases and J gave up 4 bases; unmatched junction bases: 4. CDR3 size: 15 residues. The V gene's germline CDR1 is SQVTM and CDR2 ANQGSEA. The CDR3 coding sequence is TGCAGCGTTGATAGCGGGAGGGGAATCACCGGGGAGCTGTTTTTT. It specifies CSVDSGRGITGELFF.

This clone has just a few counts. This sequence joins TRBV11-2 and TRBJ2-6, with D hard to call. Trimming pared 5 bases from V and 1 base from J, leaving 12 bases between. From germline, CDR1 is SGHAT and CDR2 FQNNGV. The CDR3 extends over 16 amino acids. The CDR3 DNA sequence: TGTGCCAGCAGCCCACGCGGAACTTCTGGGGCCAACGTCCTGACTTTC. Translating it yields CASSPRGTSGANVLTF.

The chain's CDR3 is CASSIMLGTGDAGYEQYF. For the CDR3, the DNA is TGTGCCAGTAGTATAATGTTAGGGACAGGGGATGCGGGCTACGAGCAGTACTTC. The rearrangement links TRBV19 to TRBJ2-7; 10 bases fit TRBD1. Germline assignment: CDR1 LNHDA and CDR2 SQIVND (reference sequence). The CDR3 is 18 residues long. The V gene end was trimmed by 2 bases and the J gene end by 3 bases; junction bases not matched to a gene: 13.

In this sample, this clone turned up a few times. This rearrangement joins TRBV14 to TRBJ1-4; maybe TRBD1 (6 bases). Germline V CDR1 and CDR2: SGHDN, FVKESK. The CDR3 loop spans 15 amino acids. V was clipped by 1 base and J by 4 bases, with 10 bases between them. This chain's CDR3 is CASSQAGTSNEKLFF. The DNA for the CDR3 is TGTGCCAGCAGCCAAGCTGGGACAAGTAATGAAAAACTGTTTTTT.

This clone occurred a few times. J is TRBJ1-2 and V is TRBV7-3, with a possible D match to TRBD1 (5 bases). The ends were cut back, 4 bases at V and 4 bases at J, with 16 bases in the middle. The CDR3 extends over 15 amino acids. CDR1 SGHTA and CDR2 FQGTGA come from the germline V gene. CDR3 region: CASSSVLWDGYGYTF. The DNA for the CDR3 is TGTGCCAGCAGCTCAGTACTCTGGGACGGCTATGGCTACACCTTC.

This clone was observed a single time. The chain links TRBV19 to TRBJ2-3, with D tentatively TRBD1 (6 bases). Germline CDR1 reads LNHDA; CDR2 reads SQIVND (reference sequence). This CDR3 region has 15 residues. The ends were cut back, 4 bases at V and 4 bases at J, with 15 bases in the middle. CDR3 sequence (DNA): TGTGCCAGTAGTACCATCCCTGGGGGCCCAGATACGCAGTATTTT. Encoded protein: CASSTIPGGPDTQYF. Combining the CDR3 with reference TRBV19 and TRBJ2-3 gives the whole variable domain DGGITQSPKYLFRKEGQNVTLSCEQNLNHDAMYWYRQDPGQGLRLIYYSQIVNDFQKGDIAEGYSVSREKKESFPLTVTSAQKNPTAFYLCASSTIPGGPDTQYFGPGTRLTVL.

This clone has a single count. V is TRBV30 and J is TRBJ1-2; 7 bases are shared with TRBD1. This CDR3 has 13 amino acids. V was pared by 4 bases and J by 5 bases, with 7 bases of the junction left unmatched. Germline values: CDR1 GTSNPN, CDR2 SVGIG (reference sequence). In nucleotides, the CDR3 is TGTGCCTGGACTCACAGGGGAGGTTATGGCTACACCTTC. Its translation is CAWTHRGGYGYTF.

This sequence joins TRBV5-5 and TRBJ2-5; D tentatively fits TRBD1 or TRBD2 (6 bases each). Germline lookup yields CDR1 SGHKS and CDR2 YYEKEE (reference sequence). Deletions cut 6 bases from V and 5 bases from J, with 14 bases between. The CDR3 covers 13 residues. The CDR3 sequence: CASILGGGETQYF. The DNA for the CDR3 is TGTGCCAGCATCCTAGGAGGGGGGGAGACCCAGTACTTC.

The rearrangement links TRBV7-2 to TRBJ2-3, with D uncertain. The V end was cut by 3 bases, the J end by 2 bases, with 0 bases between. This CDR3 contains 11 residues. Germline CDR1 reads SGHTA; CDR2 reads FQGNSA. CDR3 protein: CASSFTDTQYF. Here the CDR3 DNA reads TGTGCCAGCAGCTTCACAGATACGCAGTATTTT.

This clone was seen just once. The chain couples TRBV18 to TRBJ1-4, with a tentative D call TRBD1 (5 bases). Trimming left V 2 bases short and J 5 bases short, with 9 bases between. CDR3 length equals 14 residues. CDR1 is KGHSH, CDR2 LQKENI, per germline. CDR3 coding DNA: TGTGCCAGCTCACCAGTCAGGGTGAATGAAAAACTGTTTTTT. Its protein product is CASSPVRVNEKLFF.

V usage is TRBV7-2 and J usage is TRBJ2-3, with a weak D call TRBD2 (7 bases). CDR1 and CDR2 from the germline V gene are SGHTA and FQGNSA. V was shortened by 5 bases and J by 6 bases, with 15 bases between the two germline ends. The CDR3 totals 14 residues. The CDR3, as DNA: TGTGCCAGCAGCGCGGGGGCTTGGTCGGATACGCAGTATTTT. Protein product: CASSAGAWSDTQYF.

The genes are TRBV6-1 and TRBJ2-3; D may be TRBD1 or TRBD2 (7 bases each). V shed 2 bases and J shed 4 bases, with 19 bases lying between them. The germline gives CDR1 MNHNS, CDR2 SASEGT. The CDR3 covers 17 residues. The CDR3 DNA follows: TGTGCCAGCAGTGAAAGCCCTGCCAGGGGGGGCGCAGATACGCAGTATTTT. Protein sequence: CASSESPARGGADTQYF.

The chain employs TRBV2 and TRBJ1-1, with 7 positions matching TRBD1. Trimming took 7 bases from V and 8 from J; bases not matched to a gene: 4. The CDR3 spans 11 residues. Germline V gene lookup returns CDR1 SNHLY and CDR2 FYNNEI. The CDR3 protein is CASKGQVEAFF. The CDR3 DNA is TGTGCCAGCAAAGGACAGGTCGAAGCTTTCTTT. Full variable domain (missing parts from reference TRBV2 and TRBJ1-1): EPEVTQTPSHQVTQMGQEVILRCVPISNHLYFYWYRQILGQKVEFLVSFYNNEISEKSEIFDDQFSVERPDGSNFTLKIRSTKLEDSAMYFCASKGQVEAFFGQGTRLTVV.

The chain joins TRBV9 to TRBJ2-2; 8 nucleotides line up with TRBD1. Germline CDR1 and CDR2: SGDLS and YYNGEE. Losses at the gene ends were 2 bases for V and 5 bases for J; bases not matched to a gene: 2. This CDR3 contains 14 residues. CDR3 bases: TGTGCCAGCAGCGTTACAGGGGGAACCGGGGAGCTGTTTTTT. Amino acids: CASSVTGGTGELFF.

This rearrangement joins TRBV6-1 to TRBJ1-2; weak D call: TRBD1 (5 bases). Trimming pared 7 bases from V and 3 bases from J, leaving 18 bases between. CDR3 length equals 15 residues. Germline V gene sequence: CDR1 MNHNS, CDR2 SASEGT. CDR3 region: CASILGPGPDYGYTF. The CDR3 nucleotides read TGTGCCAGCATACTGGGACCGGGACCGGACTATGGCTACACCTTC.

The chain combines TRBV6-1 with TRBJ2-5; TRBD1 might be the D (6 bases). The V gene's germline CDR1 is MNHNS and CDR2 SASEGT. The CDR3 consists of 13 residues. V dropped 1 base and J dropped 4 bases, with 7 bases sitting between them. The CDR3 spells CASSEVRGETQYF. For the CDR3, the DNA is TGTGCCAGCAGTGAAGTCAGGGGAGAGACCCAGTACTTC.

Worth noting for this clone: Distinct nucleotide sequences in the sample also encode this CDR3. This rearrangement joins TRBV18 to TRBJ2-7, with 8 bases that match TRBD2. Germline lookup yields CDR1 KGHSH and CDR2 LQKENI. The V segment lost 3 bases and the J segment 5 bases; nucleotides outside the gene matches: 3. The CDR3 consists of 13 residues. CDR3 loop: CASSPRGGNEQYF. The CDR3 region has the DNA TGTGCCAGCTCACCTCGGGGGGGGAACGAGCAGTACTTC.

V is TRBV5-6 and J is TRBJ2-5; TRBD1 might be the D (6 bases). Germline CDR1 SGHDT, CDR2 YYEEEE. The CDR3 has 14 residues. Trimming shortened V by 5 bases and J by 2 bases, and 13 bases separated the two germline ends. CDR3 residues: CASSRQGWQETQYF. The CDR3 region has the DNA TGTGCCAGCAGTCGGCAGGGGTGGCAAGAGACCCAGTACTTC.

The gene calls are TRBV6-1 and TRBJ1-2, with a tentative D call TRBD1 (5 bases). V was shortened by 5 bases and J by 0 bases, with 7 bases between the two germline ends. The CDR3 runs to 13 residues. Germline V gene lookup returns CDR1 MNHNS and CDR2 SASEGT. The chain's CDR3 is CASSPGPNYGYTF. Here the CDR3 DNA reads TGTGCCAGCAGTCCGGGACCTAACTATGGCTACACCTTC.

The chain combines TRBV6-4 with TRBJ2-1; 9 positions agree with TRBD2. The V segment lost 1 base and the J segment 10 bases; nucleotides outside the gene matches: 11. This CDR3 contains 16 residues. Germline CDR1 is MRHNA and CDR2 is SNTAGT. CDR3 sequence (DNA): TGTGCCAGCAGTGACTTTGCGGGAGGGTCCGGGGACGAGCAGTTCTTC. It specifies CASSDFAGGSGDEQFF.